This is a list of T cell receptor beta chains from one sample in a study of T cells in Graves' hyperthyroidism and ophthalmopathy. A single record per CDR3 protein comes from TCRdb applying MiXCR to the multiplex PCR reads. This table has a few hundred thousand distinct CDR3 sequences, 14% to 15% appearing once. The sequencing sample was made of blood. Receptors were obtained from a woman under 40 with Graves' hyperthyroidism. Both conserved end residues are part of each CDR3. Clone size is given for some rows only: seen once, a few or many times, or a class if the clone is expanded.

clone_size j_call cdr3_length v_call cdr3_aa
many TRBJ1-1 14 TRBV2 CASSALEGNTEAFF
NA TRBJ2-5 13 TRBV13 CASHRVGRETQYF
many TRBJ2-1 16 TRBV27 CASSPPPGGHYNEQFF
many TRBJ2-3 16 TRBV3-1 CASSQVSRYPSDTQYF
many TRBJ2-1 12 TRBV6-1 CASSERTYEQFF
many TRBJ2-7 13 TRBV7-2 CASSPDRTYEQYF
few TRBJ2-7 15 TRBV6-1 CASSERSGTDYEQYF
few TRBJ2-3 16 TRBV7-9 CASSLVLDKSTDTQYF
few TRBJ1-5 16 TRBV30 CAWSSNRGDVDQPQHF
many TRBJ2-3 18 TRBV28 CASSAGYSAGTNTDTQYF
few TRBJ2-2 16 TRBV20-1 CSARSPGLANPGELFF
many TRBJ2-3 16 TRBV7-9 CASSPRGGGRTDTQYF
many TRBJ2-1 15 TRBV20-1 CSAIGREGIYNEQFF
NA TRBJ2-7 15 TRBV20-1 CSAREPGLDTDEQYF
many TRBJ2-3 16 TRBV12-3/TRBV12-4 CASSFGQGLPTDTQYF
NA TRBJ2-1 17 TRBV3-1 CASSLSGRFPPYNEQFF
many TRBJ2-1 15 TRBV28 CASREAGGSENEQFF
many TRBJ1-1 15 TRBV9 CASSVATLMNTEAFF
NA TRBJ1-1 13 TRBV13 CASSLQGSTEAFF
NA TRBJ2-7 16 TRBV24-1 CATSDPGLAGTYEQYF
few TRBJ2-7 13 TRBV19 CASSMDSGYEQYF
few TRBJ2-3 15 TRBV30 CAWSVTSGRTDTQYF
many TRBJ2-1 13 TRBV20-1 CSADGLEWRKQFF
NA TRBJ1-6 14 TRBV25-1 CASTRTGSNSPLHF
NA TRBJ2-5 12 TRBV10-3 CAISHSQETQYF
NA TRBJ2-7 11 TRBV12-3/TRBV12-4 CASSTFHEQYF
NA TRBJ1-2 15 TRBV6-5 CASSYTLGTGNGYTF
few TRBJ2-1 13 TRBV19 CASSIEGYNEQFF
NA TRBJ2-5 15 TRBV24-1 CATSDVTGLQETQYF
few TRBJ2-7 17 TRBV6-5 CASSYSTRTSRSYEQYF
many TRBJ2-3 13 TRBV18 CASPRSRTDTQYF
NA TRBJ2-1 14 TRBV18 CASSRTSIYNEQFF
few TRBJ2-3 13 TRBV10-3 CAIRDHGDDTQYF
many TRBJ2-3 16 TRBV4-1 CASSQQAGGGTDTQYF
few TRBJ2-1 13 TRBV5-1 CASSSDSYNEQSF
many TRBJ1-5 13 TRBV20-1 CSADGRSNQPQHF
few TRBJ1-6 15 TRBV6-1 CASSVVGARNSPLHF
NA TRBJ1-1 14 TRBV20-1 CSAREEGAGTEAFF
many TRBJ1-2 12 TRBV20-1 CSAYDRGHGYTF
many TRBJ2-7 12 TRBV7-3 CASSFLNREQYF
few TRBJ2-5 14 TRBV6-1 CASSHPGRQETQYF
many TRBJ2-2 15 TRBV18 CASSPNPANTGELFF
NA TRBJ1-1 14 TRBV7-2 CASNPTWGNTEAFF
NA TRBJ2-7 14 TRBV28 CASRKWGSSYEQYF
few TRBJ1-3 17 TRBV3-1 CASSHSHRGISGNTIYF
many TRBJ2-7 15 TRBV7-3 CASSPSASGPYEQYF
many TRBJ2-2 13 TRBV30 CAGTGRYTGELFF
many TRBJ2-3 15 TRBV28 CASSFQSGSTDTQYF
NA TRBJ1-2 16 TRBV4-1 CASSQDTGRANYGYTF
few TRBJ1-6 15 TRBV27 CASSLGQAHNSPLHF
many TRBJ2-3 14 TRBV2 CASGPQLRTDTQYF